These 3 T cell receptor beta chains came from one sample sequenced in a study of regulatory T cells in long-lasting Graves disease. iRepertoire HTBI primers and Arm-PCR of CDR3 regions built TCR beta libraries. One entry per CDR3 protein results from TCRdb running MiXCR on the multiplex PCR reads. The sample includes approximately 690,000 distinct CDR3 sequences, 30% of them seen just once. The time point denotes: persistent/refractory GD, antithyroid drugs over 5 years with positive TRAb. PBMCs were the source of the RNA used for TCR sequencing. The sample was peripheral blood mononuclear cells (PBMCs), taken when the disease was refractory, from a patient treated with antithyroid drugs. The origin of the receptors is a female donor with Graves disease.

V usage is TRBV29-1 and J usage is TRBJ2-5; TRBD1 might be the D (6 bases). Germline V gene lookup returns CDR1 SQVTM and CDR2 ANQGSEA. The length of the CDR3 is 13 residues. V shed 8 bases and J shed 1 base, with 14 bases lying between them. The CDR3 loop is CSFWGHFQETQYF. CDR3 DNA: TGCAGCTTCTGGGGACACTTCCAAGAGACCCAGTACTTC.

The table lists this clonotype with a few counts. The rearrangement links TRBV7-3 to TRBJ2-3, with TRBD2 identical over 14 bases. CDR3 length: 17 amino acids. Germline CDR1 reads SGHTA; CDR2 reads FQGTGA. V was clipped by 1 base and J by 6 bases; unmatched bases: 6. CDR3 sequence reads: CASSLIGTSGSDDTQYF. The CDR3 bases are TGTGCCAGCAGCTTAATCGGGACTAGCGGGAGTGATGATACGCAGTATTTT.

This chain joins TRBV7-9 and TRBJ1-1; no reliable D call. The CDR3 spans 14 residues. The germline V gene has CDR1 SEHNR and CDR2 FQNEAQ (reference sequence). Trimming took off 6 bases at V and 1 base at J, with 12 bases between the two ends. This CDR3 is CASSQDWGNTEAFF. CDR3 sequence (DNA): TGTGCCAGCAGTCAAGACTGGGGGAACACTGAAGCTTTCTTT.